Shown below are 16 T cell receptor beta chains from a single sample sequenced in a study of T cells after yellow fever vaccination. In TCRdb, the 5' RACE reads were re-called with MiXCR into one record per CDR3 protein. The sample lists about 320,000 distinct CDR3 sequences; about 6.6% were seen once. The material sequenced was PBMCs, taken approximately 40 days after the first yellow fever vaccination. These receptors all stem from a man in his late teens or twenties who received the YFV17D yellow fever vaccine.

The rearrangement links TRBV7-2 to TRBJ2-3; weak D call: TRBD1 (5 bases). Germline loops: CDR1 SGHTA, CDR2 FQGNSA. The CDR3 spans 16 residues. The ends were cut back, 4 bases at V and 1 base at J, with 15 bases in the middle. The CDR3 DNA is TGTGCCAGCAGCTGGATGCTAGACAGCCGCACAGATACGCAGTATTTT. As protein: CASSWMLDSRTDTQYF.

The rearrangement uses TRBV7-8 and TRBJ1-4; weak D call: TRBD1 (6 bases). Germline-derived CDR1 and CDR2 are SGHVS and FQNEAQ. The CDR3 spans 16 residues. V was clipped by 3 bases and J by 7 bases, with 18 bases between them. Here the CDR3 DNA reads TGTGCCAGCAGCTTCAGAGGGCAGGGGACGGGTGAAAAACTGTTTTTT. Protein: CASSFRGQGTGEKLFF.

This rearrangement joins TRBV7-8 to TRBJ2-5; possibly TRBD2 for D (6 bases). CDR3 length: 16 residues. The V end lost 2 bases, the J end lost 0 bases, and 13 bases lay between the germline ends. CDR1 SGHVS and CDR2 FQNEAQ come from the germline V gene. The CDR3 loop reads CASSLHRGINQETQYF. The CDR3 nucleotides are TGTGCCAGCAGCTTACACCGGGGGATTAACCAAGAGACCCAGTACTTC.

The chain employs TRBV4-2 and TRBJ2-5; possibly TRBD2 for D (6 bases). The germline gives CDR1 LGHNA, CDR2 YNFKEQ. This CDR3 has 16 amino acids. Trimming cost V 0 bases and J 4 bases, with 15 bases left between them. CDR3 region: CASSQDPSAEGETQYF. The CDR3 region has the DNA TGTGCCAGCAGCCAAGATCCTAGCGCGGAGGGAGAGACCCAGTACTTC.

This clonotype was recorded many times. The gene calls are TRBV28 and TRBJ2-1; TRBD1 might be the D (5 bases). Germline V CDR1 and CDR2: MDHEN, SYDVKM. Trimming cost V 7 bases and J 9 bases, with 16 bases left between them. This CDR3 contains 13 residues. The CDR3 sequence: CASTVRQGGEQFF. Written as DNA, the CDR3 is TGTGCCAGCACCGTTCGGCAGGGCGGTGAGCAGTTCTTC.

This rearrangement joins TRBV12-3 or TRBV12-4 to TRBJ2-1; no definite D call. Trimming shortened V by 8 bases and J by 7 bases, and 15 bases separated the two germline ends. The CDR3 runs to 13 residues. The chain's CDR3 is CASRWSTLNEQFF. In DNA, the CDR3 is TGTGCCAGCCGATGGTCGACGTTAAATGAGCAGTTCTTC.

This clonotype was counted ten times or more. CDR3 coding DNA: TGCGCCAGCAGCTTGGGGGGGCTGGGCACTGAAGCTTTCTTT. Protein sequence: CASSLGGLGTEAFF. V is TRBV5-1 and J is TRBJ1-1, with a possible D match to TRBD1 (6 bases). The CDR3 consists of 14 residues. Between the trimmed V and J ends, which lost 0 bases and 4 bases, there was a span of 10 bases. CDR1 and CDR2 (germline): SGHRS, YFSETQ.

This clonotype was recorded many times. This chain connects TRBV6-1 to TRBJ1-1, with D possibly TRBD1 on 5 matching bases. Germline values: CDR1 MNHNS, CDR2 SASEGT. The V and J ends lost 3 bases and 1 base respectively, with 12 bases between them. The CDR3 is 15 amino acids. In nucleotides, the CDR3 is TGTGCCAGCAGTGATTCGTGGGACTCGAACACTGAAGCTTTCTTT. It is translated as CASSDSWDSNTEAFF.

There are many counts of this clonotype. CDR3: CASSLALGGPGTGELFF. CDR3 coding DNA: TGTGCCAGCAGCTTAGCGCTCGGGGGGCCGGGCACCGGGGAGCTGTTTTTT. The chain couples TRBV7-2 to TRBJ2-2; D might be TRBD2 (7 bases). CDR3 length equals 17 residues. Germline V gives CDR1 SGHTA, CDR2 FQGNSA. The V end was cut by 0 bases, the J end by 4 bases, with 15 bases between.

This clonotype occurred a few times. CDR3 sequence reads: CASTPGWTGSTDTQYF. The CDR3 coding sequence is TGTGCCAGTACCCCGGGGTGGACAGGCAGCACAGATACGCAGTATTTT. The chain links TRBV19 to TRBJ2-3, with TRBD1 matching over 7 bases. Trimming took 7 bases from V and 0 from J; bases not matched to a gene: 10. The germline V gene encodes CDR1 LNHDA and CDR2 SQIVND (reference sequence). This CDR3 is built from 16 residues. The full variable domain, its missing parts supplied by reference TRBV19 and TRBJ2-3, is DGGITQSPKYLFRKEGQNVTLSCEQNLNHDAMYWYRQDPGQGLRLIYYSQIVNDFQKGDIAEGYSVSREKKESFPLTVTSAQKNPTAFYLCASTPGWTGSTDTQYFGPGTRLTVL.

V is TRBV11-2 and J is TRBJ2-2, with TRBD1 as a possible D gene (6 bases). The germline V gene has CDR1 SGHAT and CDR2 FQNNGV. This CDR3 comprises 15 residues. The V end lost 7 bases, the J end lost 2 bases, and 14 bases lay between the germline ends. Here the CDR3 reads CASKIQGTNTGELFF. CDR3 in DNA: TGTGCCAGCAAAATACAGGGTACCAACACCGGGGAGCTGTTTTTT. Supplemented by reference TRBV11-2 and TRBJ2-2, the full variable domain reads EAGVAQSPRYKIIEKRQSVAFWCNPISGHATLYWYQQILGQGPKLLIQFQNNGVVDDSQLPKDRFSAERLKGVDSTLKIQPAKLEDSAVYLCASKIQGTNTGELFFGEGSRLTVL.

Many counts were recorded for this clonotype. J is TRBJ2-7 and V is TRBV7-2; weak D call: TRBD2 (6 bases). V lost 3 bases, J lost 0 bases, and 6 bases lay in between. Germline V gene data show CDR1 as SGHTA and CDR2 as FQGNSA. The CDR3 has 13 residues. In nucleotides, the CDR3 is TGTGCCAGCAGCTTGACTAGCTCCTACGAGCAGTACTTC. Translating it yields CASSLTSSYEQYF.

In this sample, this clonotype turned up many times. V is TRBV29-1 and J is TRBJ1-1; no clear D gene. The CDR3 length is 13 residues. Trimming shortened V by 8 bases and J by 1 base, and 14 bases separated the two germline ends. Germline lookup yields CDR1 SQVTM and CDR2 ANQGSEA. The CDR3 nucleotides read TGCAGCATCCGGGGAGGGCCGAACACTGAAGCTTTCTTT. Encoded protein: CSIRGGPNTEAFF.

This clonotype was observed a handful of times. This chain's CDR3 is CASSLDGSGGAINEQFF. CDR3 nucleotides: TGTGCCAGCAGCTTAGACGGGAGCGGGGGGGCCATAAATGAGCAGTTCTTC. The V gene is TRBV11-2, the J gene TRBJ2-1; 10 nucleotides line up with TRBD2. The CDR3 extends over 17 amino acids. Looked up from germline, CDR1 is SGHAT and CDR2 is FQNNGV. After removal of 0 bases from V and 7 bases from J, the junction contained 9 bases not matched to a gene. Variable domain in full (rest from reference TRBV11-2 and TRBJ2-1): EAGVAQSPRYKIIEKRQSVAFWCNPISGHATLYWYQQILGQGPKLLIQFQNNGVVDDSQLPKDRFSAERLKGVDSTLKIQPAKLEDSAVYLCASSLDGSGGAINEQFFGPGTRLTVL.

This clonotype has just a few counts. The chain links TRBV5-1 to TRBJ1-1; D ambiguous. This CDR3 is 13 amino acids long. Trimming removed 4 bases from V and 1 base from J, with 8 bases in between. CDR1 is SGHRS and CDR2 is YFSETQ in the germline V gene. CDR3 sequence (DNA): TGCGCCAGCAGCGAGACATCGAACACTGAAGCTTTCTTT. It is translated as CASSETSNTEAFF.

The chain links TRBV5-4 to TRBJ2-3, with D unresolved. V lost 2 bases and J 2 bases, leaving 9 bases between the germline ends. CDR3 size: 14 residues. The germline V gene encodes CDR1 SGHNT and CDR2 YYREEE (reference sequence). In DNA, the CDR3 is TGTGCCAGCAGCTTTTGGCAGAACACAGATACGCAGTATTTT. Its translation is CASSFWQNTDTQYF.